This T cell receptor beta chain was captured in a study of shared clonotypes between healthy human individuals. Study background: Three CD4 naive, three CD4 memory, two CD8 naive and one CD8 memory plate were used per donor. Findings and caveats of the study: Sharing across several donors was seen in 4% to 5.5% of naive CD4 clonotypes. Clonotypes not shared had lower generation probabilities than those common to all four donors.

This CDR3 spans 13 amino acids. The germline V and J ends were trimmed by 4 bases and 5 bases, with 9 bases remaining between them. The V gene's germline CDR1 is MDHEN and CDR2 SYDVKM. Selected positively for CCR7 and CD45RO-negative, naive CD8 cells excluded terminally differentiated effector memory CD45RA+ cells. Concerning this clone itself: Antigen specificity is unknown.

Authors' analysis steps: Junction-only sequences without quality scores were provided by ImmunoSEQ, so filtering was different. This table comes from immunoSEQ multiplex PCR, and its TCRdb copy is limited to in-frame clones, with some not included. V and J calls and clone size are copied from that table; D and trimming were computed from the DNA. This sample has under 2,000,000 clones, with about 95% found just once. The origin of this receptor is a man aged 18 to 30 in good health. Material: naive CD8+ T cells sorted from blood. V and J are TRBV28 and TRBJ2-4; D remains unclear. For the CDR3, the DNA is TGTGCCAGCAGTTCACAGAACGAAAACATTCAGTACTTC. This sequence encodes CASSSQNENIQYF.